This entry lists 11 T cell receptor beta chains sequenced from one sample in a study of CXCR3-negative and CXCR3-positive naive CD8 T cells. Overall study findings and caveats: TRB CDR3 hydrophobicity was greater in CXCR3-positive naive cells than in CXCR3-negative naive cells.

The antigens of these receptors remain unknown. Researchers prepared the TRB cDNA libraries using 5' RACE with UMI labels. TCRdb reprocessed the 5' RACE reads, with one entry per CDR3 protein and no DNA. The sample data list under 85,000 distinct CDR3 sequences. Sequencing input: naive CXCR3+ CD8+ T cells from blood. Subset defined: CD45RO-CCR7+CD27+CD95- naive CD8+ T cells expressing CXCR3 (TNR3+). The receptors derive from a human donor in good health. Some clones in this sample may be carry-over from other donors' samples.

The chain combines TRBV6-2 or TRBV6-3 with TRBJ1-1; TCRdb returns TRBD1, unconfirmable since there is no DNA. Germline V gene data show CDR1 as MNHEY and CDR2 as SVGEGT. This CDR3 spans 15 amino acids. The CDR3 region is CASSYSGQIGTEAFF.

The V call is TRBV12-3 or TRBV12-4, the J call TRBJ2-7; TCRdb reports TRBD2, a call that lacks DNA to check it against. The CDR3 spans 17 residues. CDR3 amino acids: CASSPVGVGRSSYEQYF.

The CDR3 loop is CASSLVPGTDTEAFF. The chain has TRBV7-8 and TRBJ1-1; TCRdb designates TRBD1, a call that cannot be tested without DNA. Looked up from germline, CDR1 is SGHVS and CDR2 is FQNEAQ. The CDR3 sequence is 15 residues long.

This rearrangement joins TRBV12-3 or TRBV12-4 to TRBJ2-7; checking the TCRdb D call of TRBD2 is not possible without DNA. This CDR3 region has 14 residues. The CDR3 spells CASSLDSRTYEQYF.

CDR3 in amino acids: CASSSSSPPKTGDEQFF. This chain links TRBV12-3 or TRBV12-4 with TRBJ2-1; TCRdb calls TRBD1, which cannot be checked without DNA. This CDR3 has 17 amino acids.

The V and J genes are TRBV10-3 and TRBJ1-5. Per germline, CDR1 ENHRY and CDR2 SYGVKD. The CDR3 consists of 14 residues. CDR3 region: CAISESRVRDPQHF.

The rearrangement uses TRBV7-9 and TRBJ1-2; TCRdb names TRBD1, which stays unverified in the absence of DNA. This CDR3 is 12 amino acids long. CDR1 is SEHNR and CDR2 is FQNEAQ in the germline V gene (reference sequence). CDR3 residues: CAIDLDSSGYTF.

This rearrangement joins TRBV11-2 to TRBJ1-1. Germline lookup yields CDR1 SGHAT and CDR2 FQNNGV. CDR3 length: 13 residues. CDR3 amino acids: CASSLDGDNEAFF. Full variable domain (outside the CDR3, taken from reference TRBV11-2 and TRBJ1-1): EAGVAQSPRYKIIEKRQSVAFWCNPISGHATLYWYQQILGQGPKLLIQFQNNGVVDDSQLPKDRFSAERLKGVDSTLKIQPAKLEDSAVYLCASSLDGDNEAFFGQGTRLTVV.

V is TRBV12-3 or TRBV12-4 and J is TRBJ2-1. The CDR3 runs 15 residues. CDR3 sequence: CAGSFGGRSYNEQFF.

The chain joins TRBV20-1 to TRBJ1-2; the TCRdb call, TRBD1, lacks DNA for checking. Germline V lookup: CDR1 DFQATT, CDR2 SNEGSKA (reference sequence). The CDR3 extends over 16 amino acids. This chain's CDR3 is CSARSGIGSGDYGYTF.

The chain recombines TRBV4-1 with TRBJ2-7; TCRdb's D call of TRBD2 is untestable without DNA. Germline values: CDR1 MGHRA, CDR2 YSYEKL. The CDR3 is made up of 15 amino acids. CDR3 amino acids: CASSQLRDPNYEQYF.